These 21 T cell receptor beta chains were sequenced from one sample in a study of blood T cell repertoires in COVID-19. Generated by immunoSEQ multiplex PCR, the TCRdb table keeps only in-frame clones and is missing some. Among some 450,000 clones listed, around 89% were seen once. Sequenced material: peripheral blood. The receptors come from a woman in her 50s with COVID-19, enrolled during active disease.

The rearrangement joins TRBV3-1 (or the pseudogene TRBV3-2) to TRBJ2-2; D may be TRBD1 (6 bases). With 0 bases removed from V and 5 bases from J, the gap between germline ends came to 13 bases. Germline CDR1 and CDR2: LGHDT and YNNKEL (reference sequence). This CDR3 is 16 amino acids long. The CDR3 DNA follows: TGTGCCAGCAGCCAAGATCCCAGGGGATTTACCGGGGAGCTGTTTTTT. The encoded protein is CASSQDPRGFTGELFF.

The chain combines TRBV7-6 with TRBJ1-5; D is unclear. There are 13 residues in the CDR3. V was trimmed by 2 bases and J by 4 bases, leaving 6 bases between them. CDR1 and CDR2 from the germline V gene are SGHVS and FNYEAQ. As DNA, the CDR3 is TGTGCCAGCAGCTTATCTTCGAATCAGCCCCAGCATTTT. This translates into CASSLSSNQPQHF.

This chain joins TRBV3-1 (or the pseudogene TRBV3-2) and TRBJ2-2; maybe TRBD2 (6 bases). Germline V gene lookup returns CDR1 LGHDT and CDR2 YNNKEL (reference sequence). The CDR3 is 14 amino acids. Trimming took 3 bases from V and 5 from J, leaving 10 bases between them. The CDR3 DNA reads TGTGCCAGCAGCCAGCGGGAAGGAACCGGGGAGCTGTTTTTT. Amino acids: CASSQREGTGELFF.

V and J are TRBV28 and TRBJ1-5, with 8 bases aligning to TRBD1. Germline V gives CDR1 MDHEN, CDR2 SYDVKM. The CDR3 is made up of 13 amino acids. With 5 bases clipped from V and 9 bases from J, the junction kept 6 bases outside the gene matches. The CDR3: CASSTQGARPQHF. The CDR3 DNA is TGTGCCAGCAGTACCCAGGGGGCCCGGCCCCAGCATTTT.

Only a few counts were recorded for this clone. The chain links TRBV24-1 to TRBJ1-2; TRBD1 aligns across 7 bases. Germline assignment: CDR1 KGHDR and CDR2 SFDVKD. Trimming removed 10 bases from V and 6 bases from J; junction bases left unmatched: 10. CDR3 length: 13 residues. CDR3 DNA: TGTGCCACTAAGGACAGGAGGGGGAATGGCTACACCTTC. Its translation is CATKDRRGNGYTF.

The chain is built from TRBV7-2 and TRBJ2-5; 9 bases are shared with TRBD2. Per germline, CDR1 SGHTA and CDR2 FQGNSA. The J segment lost 0 bases and the V segment lost 3 bases, leaving 8 bases of the junction unmatched. The CDR3 extends over 17 amino acids. The CDR3 DNA follows: TGTGCCAGCAGCTTCCAAGGACTAGCGTTGGACCAAGAGACCCAGTACTTC. The encoded protein is CASSFQGLALDQETQYF.

This chain connects TRBV7-9 to TRBJ2-1, with 8 bases fitting TRBD1. Germline assignment: CDR1 SEHNR and CDR2 FQNEAQ (reference sequence). V dropped 1 base and J dropped 2; count of bases not matched to a gene: 13. The CDR3 extends over 19 amino acids. CDR3 sequence reads: CASSLVAGTGGRAYNEQFF. CDR3 nucleotide sequence: TGTGCCAGCAGCTTAGTTGCGGGTACAGGGGGAAGGGCCTACAATGAGCAGTTCTTC.

J is TRBJ1-6 and V is TRBV16; maybe TRBD1 (5 bases). The CDR3 has 14 amino acids. CDR1 and CDR2 from the germline V gene are KGHSY and FQNENV. Trimming cost V 2 bases and J 10 bases, with 12 bases left between them. This CDR3 reads CASSQVREGSPLHF. CDR3 bases: TGTGCCAGCAGCCAAGTCAGGGAAGGCTCACCCCTCCACTTT.

The genes are TRBV6-6 and TRBJ1-2; possibly TRBD1 for D (6 bases). Germline V gene lookup returns CDR1 MNHNY and CDR2 SVGAGI (reference sequence). There are 12 residues in the CDR3. V lost 9 bases and J lost 6, with 14 bases in between. As DNA, the CDR3 is TGTGCCAGTCTCAGGGGTCCGGATGGCTACACCTTC. Translated: CASLRGPDGYTF.

J is TRBJ2-5 and V is TRBV11-3, with 7 bases aligning to TRBD1. CDR3 length: 14 residues. Germline loops: CDR1 SGHNT, CDR2 YENEEA. Losses at the gene ends were 5 bases for V and 1 base for J; bases not matched to a gene: 4. The DNA of the CDR3 is TGTGCCAGCAGCCCCCGGGACAGCCAAGAGACCCAGTACTTC. Protein product: CASSPRDSQETQYF.

The J gene is TRBJ2-1, the V gene TRBV3-1 (or the pseudogene TRBV3-2); D is perhaps TRBD1 (5 bases). Looked up from germline, CDR1 is LGHDT and CDR2 is YNNKEL (reference sequence). V lost 8 bases, J lost 4 bases, and 12 bases lay in between. The CDR3 covers 13 residues. CDR3 protein: CASQGNRYNEQFF. Here the CDR3 DNA reads TGTGCCAGCCAGGGAAATAGATACAATGAGCAGTTCTTC.

The chain uses TRBV2 and TRBJ2-1; 8 bases line up with TRBD1. The CDR3 extends over 14 amino acids. With V trimmed by 2 bases and J by 12 bases, 9 bases remained unmatched. Germline CDR1 reads SNHLY; CDR2 reads FYNNEI. For the CDR3, the DNA is TGTGCCAGCAGTGAAACAGGACAGGGAATTGGGCAGTTCTTC. Translation: CASSETGQGIGQFF.

The chain links TRBV10-2 to TRBJ2-3; TRBD1 matches at 8 bases. Per the germline V gene, CDR1 is WSHSY and CDR2 is SAAADI. Trimming at V came to 9 bases and at J to 4 bases, leaving 12 bases not matched to a gene. CDR3 length: 15 residues. CDR3 in DNA: TGCGCCAGTATACCTCAGGGGGCGTCCGCAGATACGCAGTATTTT. This translates into CASIPQGASADTQYF.

This chain links TRBV29-1 with TRBJ2-5; 7 bases align to TRBD1. The germline CDR1 and CDR2 sequences are SQVTM and ANQGSEA. Losses at the gene ends were 7 bases for V and 5 bases for J; bases not matched to a gene: 10. This CDR3 region has 13 residues. Here the CDR3 reads CSGTGAGGETQYF. In nucleotides, the CDR3 is TGCAGCGGCACAGGGGCGGGCGGGGAGACCCAGTACTTC.

This chain uses TRBV28 with TRBJ2-7; 15 bases align to TRBD2. There are 17 residues in the CDR3. The V segment lost 4 bases and the J segment 9 bases; nucleotides outside the gene matches: 13. The V gene's germline CDR1 is MDHEN and CDR2 SYDVKM. The CDR3 reads CASSSGLAGGHLRGQYF. CDR3 nucleotides: TGTGCCAGCAGTTCGGGACTAGCGGGGGGACACTTACGAGGGCAGTACTTC.

This clone was seen a few times. The chain is built from TRBV5-4 and TRBJ2-1; possible D gene TRBD2, 5 bases. Germline-derived CDR1 and CDR2 are SGHNT and YYREEE (reference sequence). With 4 bases removed from V and 0 bases from J, the gap between germline ends came to 14 bases. CDR3 length equals 16 residues. The CDR3 is CASSHERTSSYNEQFF. CDR3 nucleotide sequence: TGTGCCAGCAGCCATGAGCGGACGAGCTCCTACAATGAGCAGTTCTTC.

The count of this clone is one. The rearrangement links TRBV19 to TRBJ1-4; weak D call: TRBD1 (5 bases). Germline CDR1 reads LNHDA; CDR2 reads SQIVND (reference sequence). The CDR3 consists of 14 residues. V lost 4 bases and J 4 bases, leaving 10 bases between the germline ends. This chain's CDR3 is CASSTTAVNEKLFF. CDR3 DNA sequence: TGTGCCAGTAGTACGACAGCAGTTAATGAAAAACTGTTTTTT.

The chain uses TRBV11-2 and TRBJ1-1, with D possibly TRBD1 on 6 matching bases. Trimming removed 5 bases from V and 10 bases from J, with 14 bases in between. Germline CDR1 reads SGHAT; CDR2 reads FQNNGV. This CDR3 is 12 amino acids long. The DNA of the CDR3 is TGTGCCAGCAGCCCGGGGGGGGCGAGAGCTTTCTTT. Its protein is CASSPGGARAFF.

V is TRBV11-3 and J is TRBJ2-1, with D perhaps TRBD1 (6 bases). From germline, CDR1 is SGHNT and CDR2 YENEEA. Trimming took off 5 bases at V and 7 bases at J, with 9 bases between the two ends. The CDR3 runs 12 residues. The CDR3 here is CASSQGQNEQFF. The CDR3 coding sequence is TGTGCCAGCAGCCAAGGACAGAATGAGCAGTTCTTC.

This clone was seen more than once but under ten times. The CDR3 nucleotides read TGTGCCAGCAGTGATATGGTCGGGGACAATGAGCAGTTCTTC. It yields the protein CASSDMVGDNEQFF. The genes are TRBV6-4 and TRBJ2-1; a possible D gene is TRBD2 (5 bases). Trimming cost V 3 bases and J 5 bases, with 11 bases left between them. Germline CDR1 and CDR2: MRHNA and SNTAGT. The CDR3 is 14 amino acids.

CDR3 DNA: TGTGCCAGCAGTTATTATTCAGGGGGCTGGGACTATGGCTACACCTTC. Translating gives CASSYYSGGWDYGYTF. The rearrangement uses TRBV6-6 and TRBJ1-2; 8 bases line up with TRBD1. This CDR3 is 16 amino acids long. V lost 3 bases to trimming and J lost 3 bases; unmatched junction nucleotides: 9. Germline CDR1 is MNHNY and CDR2 is SVGAGI (reference sequence).